This T cell receptor beta chain derives from a study of T cells in Graves' hyperthyroidism and ophthalmopathy. General study results and limits: Also found in blood were most expanded thyroid clonotypes above 0.001. Ophthalmopathy, which appeared later, was predicted by the model a median 6.5 months before onset.

There are 13 residues in the CDR3. Germline CDR1 KGHDR, CDR2 SFDVKD. V shed 2 bases and J 8 bases; nucleotides not matched to a gene: 3. This clonotype was observed many times. The antigen is undetermined. Amplified TCR beta CDR3 regions derived from RNA transcripts. With the HTBI primer set, the TCR CDR3 went through a first round of RT-PCR. TCRdb passed the multiplex PCR reads through MiXCR, listing each CDR3 protein once. The sample contains around 660,000 distinct CDR3 sequences, about 45% of which appear only once. The study left out patients who had uncontrolled infection, other autoimmune disease, pregnancy or lactation.

This clonotype was sampled from an adult man with Graves' disease, either hyperthyroidism or ophthalmopathy (not recorded which). Sequencing was performed on peripheral blood or thyroid tissue (not recorded which). J is TRBJ1-1 and V is TRBV24-1; 8 bases agree with TRBD1. CDR3 residues: CATSDSWDREAFF. DNA of the CDR3: TGTGCCACCAGTGATTCCTGGGACAGGGAAGCTTTCTTT.